This T cell receptor beta chain originates from a study of blood T cell repertoires in COVID-19. About the research overall: There were acute and convalescent COVID-19 samples, and they came from the United States, Italy and Spain. T cells, B-cell-depleted T cells, or PBMCs provided the cDNA or gDNA that served as material.

Ages ranged from about 18 to 89 years, with residence in some 25 US areas. As handled by the study authors: Cell counts per sample came from amplifying reference gene primers. Data came from immunoSEQ multiplex PCR; TCRdb stores just in-frame clones and leaves some out. D and trimming were read from the DNA, whereas the V and J calls and clone size are those reported in that table. The table records about 200,000 clones, 85% to 90% of them present only once. The CDR3 consists of 14 residues. V lost 0 bases to trimming and J lost 6 bases, with 12 bases between them. Germline V gene lookup returns CDR1 SGDLS and CDR2 YYNGEE.

This receptor was taken from a man aged 30-40 years who had recovered from COVID-19. V and J are TRBV9 and TRBJ1-1; tentatively, D is TRBD1 (6 bases). The source material was PBMCs or T cells enriched from blood (not recorded which). The CDR3 DNA reads TGTGCCAGCAGCGTAGAGCAGGGGCCGGCTGAAGCTTTCTTT. Translated, it gives CASSVEQGPAEAFF.